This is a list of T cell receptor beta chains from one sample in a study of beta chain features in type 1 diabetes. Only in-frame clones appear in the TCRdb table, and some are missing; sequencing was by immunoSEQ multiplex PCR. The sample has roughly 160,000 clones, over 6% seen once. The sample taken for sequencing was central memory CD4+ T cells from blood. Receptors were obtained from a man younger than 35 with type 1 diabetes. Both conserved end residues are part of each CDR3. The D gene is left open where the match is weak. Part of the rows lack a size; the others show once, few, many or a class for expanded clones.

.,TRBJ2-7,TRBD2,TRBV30,TGTGCCTGCAAAATCGGGGGGGCTCCCGGCGAGCAGTACTTC,CACKIGGAPGEQYF
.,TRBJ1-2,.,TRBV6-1,TGTGCCAGCACCATCGGACGGGGGGGCAGCTATGGCTACACCTTC,CASTIGRGGSYGYTF
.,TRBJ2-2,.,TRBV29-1,TGCAGCGTTGTACGGGGGTCCGGGGAGCTGTTTTTT,CSVVRGSGELFF
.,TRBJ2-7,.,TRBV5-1,TGCGCCAGCAGCTTGGACGAGAGCTCCTACGAGCAGTACTTC,CASSLDESSYEQYF
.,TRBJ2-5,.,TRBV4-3,TGCGCCAGCAGCCAGTCTCTGAGACTAGGGACCCAGTACTTC,CASSQSLRLGTQYF
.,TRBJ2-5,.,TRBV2,TGTGCCAGCCGAAAGGGGACACAAGAGACCCAGTACTTC,CASRKGTQETQYF
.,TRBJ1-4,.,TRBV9,TGTGCCAGCAGCGTAGAACCGGACTATAATGAAAAACTGTTTTTT,CASSVEPDYNEKLFF
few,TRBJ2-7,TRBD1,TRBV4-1,TGCGCCAGCAGCCACCAATGGGGGACAGGGCCAACCTACGAGCAGTACTTC,CASSHQWGTGPTYEQYF
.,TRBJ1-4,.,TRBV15,TGTGCCACCAGCAGGATCCCAGCAACTAATGAAAAACTGTTTTTT,CATSRIPATNEKLFF
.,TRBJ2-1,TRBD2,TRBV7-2,TGTGCCAGCAGCTTAGAACTAGCGGGGGGGGTTGAGCAGTTCTTC,CASSLELAGGVEQFF
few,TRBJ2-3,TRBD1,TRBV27,TGTGCCAGCAGTCAGGGGGCTACGAATACGCAGTATTTT,CASSQGATNTQYF
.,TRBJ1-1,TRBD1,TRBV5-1,TGCGCCAGCAGGAAGACAGGGAAGAACACTGAAGCTTTCTTT,CASRKTGKNTEAFF
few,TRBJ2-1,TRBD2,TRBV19,TGTGCCAGCGTCCCTCTAGCGGGAGGCCATGAGCAGTTCTTC,CASVPLAGGHEQFF
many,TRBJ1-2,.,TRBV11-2,TGTGCCAGCAGAGGAGGGAACGATGATGGCTACACCTTC,CASRGGNDDGYTF
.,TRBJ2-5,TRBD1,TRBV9,TGTGCCAGCAGCCCAAGGACAGGAGGTCAAGAGACCCAGTACTTC,CASSPRTGGQETQYF
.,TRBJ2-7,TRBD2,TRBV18,TGTGCCAGCTCAGGCGGGGGACCCTACGAGCAGTACTTC,CASSGGGPYEQYF
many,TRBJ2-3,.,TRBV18,TGTGCCAGCTCACCACCGTTTGGCAGCGGAGGGGATGGAGATACGCAGTATTTT,CASSPPFGSGGDGDTQYF
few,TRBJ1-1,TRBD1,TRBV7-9,TGTGCCAGCAGCAACCGGGACAGGGGGGGCACTGAAGCTTTCTTT,CASSNRDRGGTEAFF
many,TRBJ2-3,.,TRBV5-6,TGTGCCAGCAGCTTGGCCCGGGCAGATACGCAGTATTTT,CASSLARADTQYF
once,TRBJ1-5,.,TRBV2,TGTGCCAGCACAAGGGACAAGAATCGGAATCAGCCCCAGCATTTT,CASTRDKNRNQPQHF
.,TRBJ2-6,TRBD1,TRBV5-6,TGTGCCAGCAGCCTACAGGGGTCACCGTGGGGGGCCAACGTCCTGACTTTC,CASSLQGSPWGANVLTF
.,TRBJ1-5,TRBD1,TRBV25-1,TGTGCCAGCAGGGACAGGGGGGATCAGCCCCAGCATTTT,CASRDRGDQPQHF
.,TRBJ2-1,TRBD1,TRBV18,TGTGCCAGCTCCCCGGGGACAGGGGTTTTATATGAGCAGTTCTTC,CASSPGTGVLYEQFF
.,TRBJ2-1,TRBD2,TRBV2,TGTGCCAGCAGTGCGACTAGCGGGGGGGCCAATGAGCAGTTCTTC,CASSATSGGANEQFF
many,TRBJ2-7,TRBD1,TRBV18,TGTGCCAGCTCACCAAACAGGGGGCGGATAGCCTACGAGCAGTACTTC,CASSPNRGRIAYEQYF
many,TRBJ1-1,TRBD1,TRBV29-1,TGCAGCGTTGAAGGGACAGGGACTGAAGCTTTCTTT,CSVEGTGTEAFF
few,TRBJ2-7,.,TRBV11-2,TGTGCCAGCAGCCCTAGTCGTTCGCTCTACGAGCAGTACTTC,CASSPSRSLYEQYF
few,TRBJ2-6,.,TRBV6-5,TGTGCCAGCAGTTCAGGGACTGGGGCCAACGTCCTGACTTTC,CASSSGTGANVLTF
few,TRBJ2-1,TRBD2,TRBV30,TGTGCCTGGACCGTAGGGCCTAGCGGGGGGGCTCGCCAGTTCTTC,CAWTVGPSGGARQFF
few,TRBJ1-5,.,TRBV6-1,TGTGCCAGCAGTGAATGGGCAGGGTTTAGCAATCAGCCCCAGCATTTT,CASSEWAGFSNQPQHF
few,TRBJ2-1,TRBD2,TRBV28,TGTGCCAGCAGTTTAACTACTAGCGGGAGGAACAATGAGCAGTTCTTC,CASSLTTSGRNNEQFF
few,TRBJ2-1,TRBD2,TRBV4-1,TGCGCCAGCAGCCAAAACCCGACTAGCGAGGAGCAGTTCTTC,CASSQNPTSEEQFF